A selection of T cell receptor beta chains follows, all from one sample in a study of cytomegalovirus exposure and HLA in healthy donors. Clones were read by immunoSEQ multiplex PCR, and TCRdb kept only the in-frame ones, dropping some. The sample lists 100,000 to 150,000 clones; roughly four fifths were seen once. The sequenced sample was PBMCs. These receptors came from a woman in her 40s in good health and CMV-seropositive. The CDR3 runs from the conserved cysteine through the conserved F or W. A D gene is named only where the DNA matches it firmly. The size field is filled for only some rows; it gives once, few, many or a size class.

j_call | v_call | d_call | clone_size | cdr3_aa | cdr3_nt
TRBJ1-5 | TRBV4-2 | NA | many | CASSQDRQANQPQHF | TGTGCCAGCAGCCAAGATCGACAGGCTAATCAGCCCCAGCATTTT
TRBJ2-7 | TRBV5-1 | TRBD2 | NA | CASSFRREGPYEQYF | TGCGCCAGCAGCTTCAGACGGGAGGGCCCCTACGAGCAGTACTTC
TRBJ2-7 | TRBV4-2 | TRBD2 | NA | CASTTTWTSGAYEQYF | TGTGCCAGCACAACAACTTGGACTAGCGGAGCCTACGAGCAGTACTTC
TRBJ2-3 | TRBV7-9 | NA | NA | CASSFPPRTGTDTQYF | TGTGCCAGCAGCTTTCCCCCCCGCACAGGCACAGATACGCAGTATTTT
TRBJ1-1 | TRBV27 | NA | NA | CASSLVAGENTEAFF | TGTGCCAGCAGTTTAGTTGCAGGGGAAAACACTGAAGCTTTCTTT
TRBJ2-1 | TRBV4-3 | NA | once | CASSQDSSPNEQFF | TGCGCCAGCAGCCAAGATTCTAGCCCAAATGAGCAGTTCTTC
TRBJ2-5 | TRBV19 | NA | NA | CASSIHTGEQETQYF | TGTGCCAGTAGTATCCACACGGGGGAACAAGAGACCCAGTACTTC
TRBJ1-2 | TRBV7-9 | TRBD1 | NA | CASSLSGRGYYGYTF | TGTGCCAGCAGCTTAAGCGGCAGGGGGTACTATGGCTACACCTTC
TRBJ2-1 | TRBV5-1 | NA | NA | CASSLGFGGDYNEQFF | TGCGCCAGCAGCTTAGGATTTGGCGGGGACTACAATGAGCAGTTCTTC
TRBJ1-2 | TRBV7-2 | NA | NA | CASSHANPTLDTDGYTF | TGTGCCAGCAGCCACGCAAATCCGACGCTCGACACGGATGGCTACACCTTC
TRBJ2-3 | TRBV19 | TRBD2 | NA | CASSILGLAGEHTQYF | TGTGCCAGTAGTATTTTGGGACTAGCGGGAGAACATACGCAGTATTTT
TRBJ2-1 | TRBV4-1 | TRBD1 | NA | CASSQVPGTGNEQFF | TGCGCCAGCAGCCAAGTGCCAGGGACAGGGAATGAGCAGTTCTTC
TRBJ1-4 | TRBV30 | TRBD1 | NA | CAWSFSGGAWEKLFF | TGTGCCTGGAGTTTCTCAGGGGGCGCCTGGGAAAAACTGTTTTTT
TRBJ1-6 | TRBV14 | TRBD1 | few | CASSLGTGGSPLHF | TGTGCCAGCAGCCTCGGGACAGGCGGGTCACCCCTCCACTTT
TRBJ1-4 | TRBV6-1 | TRBD1 | large | CASSEGQGNEKLFF | TGTGCCAGCAGTGAAGGACAGGGTAATGAAAAACTGTTTTTT
TRBJ1-4 | TRBV30 | NA | NA | CAWSGPGKEKLFF | TGTGCCTGGTCTGGGCCAGGGAAAGAAAAACTGTTTTTT
TRBJ2-1 | TRBV19 | NA | few | CASSIIVQANEQFF | TGTGCCAGTAGTATTATCGTCCAGGCCAATGAGCAGTTCTTC
TRBJ2-7 | TRBV2 | TRBD2 | NA | CASNKRRGAYEQYF | TGTGCCAGCAATAAAAGGCGGGGGGCCTACGAGCAGTACTTC
TRBJ2-7 | TRBV19 | NA | NA | CASSPGIDYEQYF | TGTGCCAGTAGTCCAGGGATAGACTACGAGCAGTACTTC
TRBJ2-7 | TRBV20-1 | TRBD2 | few | CSVPTSREQYF | TGCAGTGTTCCGACTAGCCGCGAGCAGTACTTC
TRBJ2-7 | TRBV19 | NA | NA | CASSMSRAEHEQYF | TGTGCCAGTAGTATGTCCAGGGCTGAACACGAGCAGTACTTC
TRBJ1-5 | TRBV6-5 | NA | NA | CASRLRHDSNQPQHF | TGTGCCAGCAGACTCAGACACGATAGCAATCAGCCCCAGCATTTT
TRBJ1-1 | TRBV2 | NA | few | CASPRSLNTEAFF | TGTGCCAGCCCGCGCTCATTGAACACTGAAGCTTTCTTT
TRBJ1-1 | TRBV5-1 | NA | NA | CASSVGGTANTEAFF | TGCGCCAGCAGCGTCGGAGGGACTGCGAACACTGAAGCTTTCTTT
TRBJ2-7 | TRBV21-1 | NA | NA | CASSFCSPGQANLGSYEQYF | TGTGCCAGCAGTTTTTGTAGTCCGGGACAGGCAAACTTAGGTTCCTACGAGCAGTACTTC
TRBJ2-7 | TRBV19 | NA | NA | CASNSRASYEQYF | TGTGCCAGTAACAGCAGGGCCTCCTACGAGCAGTACTTC
TRBJ2-7 | TRBV6-5 | NA | NA | CASSYQASLTYEQYF | TGTGCCAGCAGTTACCAGGCTAGCCTGACCTACGAGCAGTACTTC
TRBJ2-2 | TRBV7-6 | TRBD2 | NA | CASSQLAGETGELFF | TGTGCCAGCAGCCAACTAGCGGGAGAAACCGGGGAGCTGTTTTTT
TRBJ2-1 | TRBV2 | TRBD2 | NA | CASSVASGGNHNEQFF | TGTGCCAGCAGTGTGGCTAGCGGGGGGAATCACAATGAGCAGTTCTTC
TRBJ2-2 | TRBV2 | TRBD2 | NA | CASSGMGTSHTGELFF | TGTGCCAGCAGCGGAATGGGGACTAGTCACACCGGGGAGCTGTTTTTT
TRBJ2-1 | TRBV5-8 | TRBD1 | NA | CASSHSGTGVYNEQFF | TGTGCCAGCAGCCATTCCGGGACAGGGGTTTACAATGAGCAGTTCTTC
TRBJ2-1 | TRBV7-9 | TRBD2 | NA | CASSSYSGSDNEQFF | TGTGCCAGCAGCTCATATAGCGGGAGCGACAATGAGCAGTTCTTC
TRBJ2-3 | TRBV7-2 | NA | NA | CASSVKTDTQYF | TGTGCCAGCAGCGTAAAAACAGATACGCAGTATTTT
TRBJ2-1 | TRBV19 | TRBD2 | NA | CASSIFASGSSYNEQFF | TGTGCCAGTAGTATTTTTGCTAGCGGAAGCTCCTACAATGAGCAGTTCTTC
TRBJ2-5 | TRBV4-2 | TRBD2 | NA | CASSQAATSGQETQYF | TGTGCCAGCAGCCAAGCGGCAACTAGCGGACAAGAGACCCAGTACTTC
TRBJ1-4 | TRBV19 | TRBD1 | NA | CASRDRRNEKLFF | TGTGCCAGTCGGGACAGGCGTAATGAAAAACTGTTTTTT
TRBJ2-7 | TRBV29-1 | TRBD1 | NA | CSVLGQWDSYEQYF | TGCAGCGTTTTGGGACAGTGGGACTCCTACGAGCAGTACTTC
TRBJ1-1 | TRBV5-1 | NA | few | CASSLDSQLNTEAFF | TGCGCCAGCAGCTTGGACAGTCAGCTGAACACTGAAGCTTTCTTT
TRBJ1-1 | TRBV7-2 | TRBD1 | NA | CASSQMGTDTEAFF | TGTGCCAGCAGCCAAATGGGGACAGACACTGAAGCTTTCTTT
TRBJ2-1 | TRBV7-6 | NA | NA | CASSSGYNEQFF | TGTGCCAGCAGCTCCGGGTACAATGAGCAGTTCTTC